The entry below describes one T cell receptor (beta chain). The authors' processing: Nucleated cell counts were estimated from reference gene primer amplification. Assay: immunoSEQ multiplex PCR; the TCRdb copy retains only in-frame clones and omits some. V, J and clone size are those of that table, while D and trimming were read from the DNA. The table includes 400,000 to 500,000 clones, 70% to 90% detected once. The germline V and J ends were trimmed by 3 bases and 0 bases, with 10 bases remaining between them. The length of the CDR3 is 15 residues. The V gene's germline CDR1 is SGHVS and CDR2 FNYEAQ. The entry originates in a study of blood T cell repertoires in COVID-19.

This TCR came from a woman aged 18-29 years who had been exposed to COVID-19. V and J are TRBV7-6 and TRBJ2-3; perhaps TRBD2 as D (6 bases). The sequenced sample consisted of PBMCs or T cells enriched from blood (not recorded which). The CDR3 DNA is TGTGCCAGCAGCTTTTTCGGGACTAGCACAGATACGCAGTATTTT. This sequence encodes CASSFFGTSTDTQYF.